Shown below are 30 T cell receptor beta chains from a single sample sequenced in a study of tumor-infiltrating lymphocytes in glioblastoma multiforme. Multiple V-beta primers and a C-beta primer amplified TCRB from RNA. TCRdb re-called the multiplex PCR reads with MiXCR, one entry per CDR3 protein. The table has about 16,000 distinct CDR3 sequences, roughly 73% seen once. Sequencing was done on a sample of brain tumor tissue. These receptors came from a male donor with glioblastoma.

J is TRBJ2-3 and V is TRBV20-1; D is possibly TRBD2 (6 bases). Between the trimmed V and J ends, which lost 6 bases and 2 bases, there was a span of 12 bases. The CDR3 runs to 13 residues. Germline V gene data show CDR1 as DFQATT and CDR2 as SNEGSKA (reference sequence). In nucleotides, the CDR3 is TGCAGTGCAAGACTAGGATTCACAGATACGCAGTATTTT. It is translated as CSARLGFTDTQYF.

This clonotype was picked up a small number of times. The gene calls are TRBV10-2 and TRBJ1-5, with a possible D match to TRBD1 (6 bases). CDR1 is WSHSY, CDR2 SAAADI, per germline. The CDR3 is made up of 14 amino acids. Trimming pared 9 bases from V and 2 bases from J, leaving 14 bases between. The CDR3 loop is CASRGAGRNQPQHF. The CDR3, as DNA: TGCGCCAGTAGGGGGGCAGGGCGCAATCAGCCCCAGCATTTT.

Remarks on this clonotype: The CDR3 end shows no conserved phenylalanine or tryptophan, and so a read error is likely. The chain has TRBV27 and TRBJ1-5; D is undetermined. The germline V gene encodes CDR1 MNHEY and CDR2 SMNVEV (reference sequence). Trimming stripped 6 bases from V and 6 bases from J, with 12 bases between. The CDR3 is made up of 13 amino acids. The CDR3 DNA follows: TGTGCCAGCAGCCCAGGCTGGAGTCAGCCCCAGCATTCT. It specifies CASSPGWSQPQHS.

The V gene is TRBV6-5, the J gene TRBJ2-2; 11 bases agree with TRBD1. With 5 bases clipped from V and 4 bases from J, the junction kept 6 bases outside the gene matches. The CDR3 runs 16 residues. Germline V lookup: CDR1 MNHEY, CDR2 SVGAGI. The chain's CDR3 is CASSTGTGGSTGELFF. The CDR3 nucleotides read TGTGCCAGCAGTACCGGGACAGGGGGAAGCACCGGGGAGCTGTTTTTT.

Details on this clonotype: Because it lacks the conserved phenylalanine or tryptophan at the end, this CDR3 is likely a read error. J is TRBJ1-5 and V is TRBV4-1; tentatively, D is TRBD1 (5 bases). This CDR3 has 16 residues. Trimming removed 4 bases from V and 0 bases from J, with 13 bases in between. CDR1 MGHRA and CDR2 YSYEKL come from the germline V gene. CDR3 loop: CASSLTSGSSNQPQHL. In DNA form, the CDR3 reads TGCGCCAGCAGCCTCACGTCAGGGTCTAGCAATCAGCCCCAGCATCTT.

As regards this clonotype: This may stem from a read error, because a much larger clone lies one nucleotide away. The gene calls are TRBV11-2 and TRBJ2-5, with 10 bases identical to TRBD2. V shed 6 bases, J shed 6 bases, and the junction held 7 bases outside the gene matches. The CDR3 consists of 14 residues. Germline V gene lookup returns CDR1 SGHAT and CDR2 FQNNGV. The CDR3 DNA reads TGTGCCAGCAGACATACACTAGCGGGGCAGACCCAGTACTTC. Its translation: CASRHTLAGQTQYF. Together with reference TRBV11-2 and TRBJ2-5, the CDR3 gives the full variable domain: EAGVAQSPRYKIIEKRQSVAFWCNPISGHATLYWYQQILGQGPKLLIQFQNNGVVDDSQLPKDRFSAERLKGVDSTLKIQPAKLEDSAVYLCASRHTLAGQTQYFGPGTRLLVL.

Points on this clonotype: One end of the junction does not line up with germline, which may come from a read error. The V call is TRBV11-3, the J call TRBJ2-4; TRBD1 is a possible D gene (6 bases). The CDR3 runs to 16 residues. Germline CDR1 and CDR2: SGHNT and YENEEA. This CDR3 is CDSSPQQGPAKNIQYF. The CDR3 region has the DNA TGTGACAGCAGCCCCCAACAGGGTCCGGCCAAAAACATCCAGTACTTC.

As regards this clonotype: At one of its ends the junction is not consistent with the germline gene, which may arise from a read error. The chain uses TRBV11-1 and TRBJ2-6; D not resolved. Germline values: CDR1 SGHAT, CDR2 FQDESV (reference sequence). The CDR3 sequence is 15 residues long. Written as DNA, the CDR3 is TGTGCCAGCAGATTAGTAACGTTTGGGGCCAACGTCCTGACTTTC. Protein sequence: CASRLVTFGANVLTF.

The count of this clonotype is one. This chain joins TRBV28 and TRBJ2-3; the D is unclear. V lost 6 bases and J lost 5, with 18 bases in between. This CDR3 contains 15 residues. CDR1 and CDR2 (germline): MDHEN, SYDVKM. The CDR3 coding sequence is TGTGCCAGCAGCCCCCCTCCTAGTAGTAGAGATACGCAGTATTTT. It yields the protein CASSPPPSSRDTQYF.

With regard to this clonotype: The junction does not match germline at one end; this may be a read error. V usage is TRBV29-1 and J usage is TRBJ1-4; perhaps TRBD1 as D (5 bases). Per the germline V gene, CDR1 is SQVTM and CDR2 is ANQGSEA. The CDR3 spans 12 residues. The CDR3 coding sequence is TGCAGCGTTGATGAGGGGACGCAAAAACTGTTCTTT. Its translation is CSVDEGTQKLFF.

The count of this clonotype is one. The chain combines TRBV7-9 with TRBJ2-3; the D is unclear. The CDR3 runs to 17 residues. The V end lost 10 bases, the J end lost 2 bases, and 25 bases lay between the germline ends. Per germline, CDR1 SEHNR and CDR2 FQNEAQ (reference sequence). In nucleotides, the CDR3 is TGTGCCACCAGGACCATCTCCGGTCTTAATCCCACAGATACGCAGTATTTT. It translates to CATRTISGLNPTDTQYF.

This chain connects TRBV11-2 to TRBJ1-1; D is undetermined. Per the germline V gene, CDR1 is SGHAT and CDR2 is FQNNGV. Trimming removed 1 base from V and 11 bases from J, with 8 bases in between. The CDR3 spans 11 residues. CDR3 sequence: CASSLAPEAFF. DNA for the CDR3: TGTGCCAGCAGCTTAGCACCAGAGGCTTTCTTT.

About this clonotype: Since no conserved phenylalanine or tryptophan closes the CDR3, a read error is the likely cause. It is unclear where the CDR3 begins or ends on the DNA, so no DNA is shown, and the CDR3 is as TCRdb lists it. The CDR3: CTSSSTSGTDTRYL. V gene TRBV11-2 combines with J gene TRBJ2-3; the DNA was not used to check the table's D call, TRBD2. The CDR3 is 14 residues long, counting both termini. Germline CDR1 reads SGHAT; CDR2 reads FQNNGV.

In the case of this clonotype: A read error may produce the germline difference seen at one junction end. The rearrangement joins TRBV6-6 to TRBJ1-2; D may be TRBD1 (6 bases). CDR3 length: 15 residues. The germline V gene encodes CDR1 MNHNY and CDR2 SVGAGI (reference sequence). CDR3 sequence: CASHPWQGSSYDYIF. CDR3 sequence (DNA): TGTGCCAGCCATCCCTGGCAGGGGAGTAGCTATGACTACATCTTC.

This clonotype was picked up one time. It is likely a read error, because the conserved phenylalanine at the end of the CDR3 is missing. The rearrangement links TRBV11-2 to TRBJ1-1; D is uncertain. There are 13 residues in the CDR3. Per the germline V gene, CDR1 is SGHAT and CDR2 is FQNNGV. Trimming removed 5 bases from V and 4 bases from J, with 11 bases in between. As DNA, the CDR3 is TGTGCCAGCAGCGCCTATGAGCGCACTGAAGCTTTCGTT. It specifies CASSAYERTEAFV.

Of note for this clonotype: The conserved phenylalanine or tryptophan normally closing the CDR3 is absent here, so this likely arose from a read error. This sequence joins TRBV20-1 and TRBJ1-5; D is undetermined. The CDR3 contains 14 residues. Trimming took off 2 bases at V and 4 bases at J, with 12 bases between the two ends. Germline values: CDR1 DFQATT, CDR2 SNEGSKA (reference sequence). The CDR3 DNA sequence: TGCAGTGCTAGACGCGGAGACTATAATCAGCCCCAGCATGTT. Encoded protein: CSARRGDYNQPQHV.

This clonotype was seen a few times. The chain is built from TRBV11-2 and TRBJ2-1; 7 positions agree with TRBD1. CDR3 length: 15 amino acids. V lost 5 bases to trimming and J lost 10 bases; unmatched junction nucleotides: 14. Germline CDR1 and CDR2: SGHAT and FQNNGV. The CDR3 DNA reads TGTGCCAGCAGCCTGACAGGGTCGGCGGCCGTCGAGCAGTTCTTC. This codes for CASSLTGSAAVEQFF.

CDR3 nucleotides: TGTGCCAGCAGCATCCAGGGGGCACCACCAGCCTACAATGAGCAGTTCTTC. Amino acids: CASSIQGAPPAYNEQFF. The rearrangement joins TRBV11-1 to TRBJ2-1, with TRBD1 identical over 8 bases. CDR1 is SGHAT and CDR2 is FQDESV in the germline V gene (reference sequence). This CDR3 has 17 amino acids. The V and J ends lost 5 bases and 2 bases, in that order; junction bases with no gene match: 11.

About this clonotype: Mismatch with germline at one junction end may stem from a read error. The J gene is TRBJ2-7, the V gene TRBV11-2; a possible D gene is TRBD2 (5 bases). The length of the CDR3 is 15 residues. Germline CDR1 reads SGHAT; CDR2 reads FQNNGV. Written as DNA, the CDR3 is TGTGCCAGCAGCTGCTCTAGCCTAGCACCATACGAGCAGCACTTC. This translates into CASSCSSLAPYEQHF.

The chain recombines TRBV12-3 or TRBV12-4 with TRBJ2-1; D not resolved. The V and J ends lost 5 bases and 0 bases respectively, with 14 bases between them. This CDR3 is built from 16 residues. The CDR3 loop reads CASSTNPTSSYNEQFF. The CDR3 nucleotides are TGTGCCAGCAGTACAAATCCTACGAGCTCCTACAATGAGCAGTTCTTC.

The chain combines TRBV29-1 with TRBJ1-2; 7 nucleotides line up with TRBD1. Germline CDR1 is SQVTM and CDR2 is ANQGSEA. CDR3 length equals 15 residues. In DNA, the CDR3 is TGCAACGTCGTAACATCCGGGACAGAAAACTATGGCTACACCTTC. Its translation: CNVVTSGTENYGYTF.

This clonotype is a singleton in its sample. The chain has TRBV6-1 and TRBJ2-2; D unresolved. The CDR3 length is 15 residues. The germline V gene encodes CDR1 MNHNS and CDR2 SASEGT. Trimming took 2 bases from V and 10 from J, leaving 17 bases between them. The CDR3 DNA sequence: TGTGCCAGCAGTGAAAATTCTGGGATTCCCATGGAGCTGTTTTTT. Translated: CASSENSGIPMELFF.

About this clonotype itself: Because the CDR3 is missing its conserved closing phenylalanine or tryptophan, this is likely a read error. It is unclear where the CDR3 begins or ends on the DNA, so no DNA is shown, and the CDR3 is as TCRdb lists it. The rearrangement links TRBV20-1 to TRBJ2-7; TRBD2, as called in the table, went unchecked against the DNA. Germline lookup yields CDR1 DFQATT and CDR2 SNEGSKA (reference sequence). The CDR3 spans 11 residues, counting both ends. CDR3 residues: CSDHSVYKQHS.

In the case of this clonotype: Relative to the germline gene, one junction end is altered; a read error may explain this. J is TRBJ2-1 and V is TRBV4-1, with D possibly being TRBD1 or TRBD2 (7 bases each). This CDR3 is 17 amino acids long. Germline CDR1 reads MGHRA; CDR2 reads YSYEKL. The CDR3 DNA sequence: TGCGCCGGCAGCATCCAGGGGGGGCGGGCGCCCTACAATGAGCAGTTCTTC. This translates into CAGSIQGGRAPYNEQFF.

As to this clonotype: Since the CDR3 does not end with the conserved phenylalanine or tryptophan, this likely comes from a read error. The DNA is left out, because the CDR3 cannot be placed on it with certainty; the CDR3 is given as TCRdb lists it. The chain carries TRBV11-2 and TRBJ2-3; the D call of TRBD2 is as the table states it, not checked on the DNA. Both ends counted, the CDR3 spans 13 residues. Looked up from germline, CDR1 is SGHAT and CDR2 is FQNNGV. This CDR3 reads CASSTLAGEDTQY.

This clonotype was recorded at least ten times. This chain connects TRBV28 to TRBJ1-2, with 7 bases aligning to TRBD1. This CDR3 is 13 amino acids long. Germline CDR1 is MDHEN and CDR2 is SYDVKM. The V segment lost 6 bases and the J segment 9 bases; nucleotides outside the gene matches: 10. CDR3 bases: TGTGCCAGCAGAACAGGGGATCAACGGAGCTACACCTTC. Protein: CASRTGDQRSYTF.

Comment on this clonotype: A junction boundary mismatches the germline segment, possibly from a read error. The J gene is TRBJ2-1, the V gene TRBV14, with 7 bases lining up with TRBD2. CDR1 and CDR2 (germline): SGHDN, FVKESK. The CDR3 is 17 amino acids. The CDR3 nucleotides read TGTGCCAGCAGCCAAGATACTCGACTAGCATTTTTTAATGAGCAGTGCTTC. It translates to CASSQDTRLAFFNEQCF.

To note about this clonotype: This may arise from a read error, as a much more abundant clone is one base away. The chain uses TRBV18 and TRBJ2-1; D unresolved. The CDR3 has 12 residues. Germline V lookup: CDR1 KGHSH, CDR2 LQKENI. The germline V and J ends were trimmed by 6 bases and 10 bases, with 13 bases remaining between them. The CDR3 reads CASSSLTIEQFF. In DNA form, the CDR3 reads TGTGCCAGCTCGTCCCTTACCATAGAGCAGTTCTTC.

To note about this clonotype: Relative to the germline gene, one junction end is altered; a read error may explain this. CDR3 nucleotide sequence: TGTGCCAGGAGCTCGAGACAGGTATACGAGCAGTACTTC. Translating it yields CARSSRQVYEQYF. The chain combines TRBV7-9 with TRBJ2-7, with a tentative D call TRBD1 (6 bases). Germline loops: CDR1 SEHNR, CDR2 FQNEAQ (reference sequence). The CDR3 is made up of 13 amino acids.

Remarks on this clonotype: The conserved phenylalanine or tryptophan is not found at the CDR3 terminus, so this likely reflects a read error. The J gene is TRBJ2-7, the V gene TRBV20-1; D possibly uses TRBD1 or TRBD2 (5 bases each). V gave up 6 bases and J gave up 6 bases, with 24 bases separating them. The CDR3 spans 15 residues. CDR1 and CDR2 (germline): DFQATT, SNEGSKA (reference sequence). CDR3 sequence (DNA): TGCAGTGCCAGGGACCCCAGCGGAAGTGTCTGCGAGCAGTACTCC. Amino acids: CSARDPSGSVCEQYS.